The T cell receptor beta chain described here comes from a study of blood T cell repertoires in COVID-19. The wider study: COVID-19 samples from acute and convalescent phases originated in the United States, Italy and Spain.

Germline V gives CDR1 LNHDA, CDR2 SQIVND (reference sequence). The CDR3 spans 15 residues. V lost 4 bases and J lost 4; bases outside the gene matches: 6. TCRdb's table, derived via immunoSEQ multiplex PCR, lists solely in-frame clones and lacks some. The sample consists of almost 85,000 clones, around 83% of them appearing once. This receptor was taken from a man older than 75 with active or convalescent COVID-19. V usage is TRBV19 and J usage is TRBJ2-2; 7 nucleotides line up with TRBD1. Material for sequencing was peripheral blood. CDR3 residues: CASSNRGQGTGELFF. The CDR3 DNA reads as TGTGCCAGTAGTAATAGGGGGCAAGGCACCGGGGAGCTGTTTTTT.